This passage covers 5 T cell receptor beta chains from one sample sequenced in a study of T-cell reconstitution after alpha-beta-depleted transplantation in children. The TCRbeta library was prepared with unique molecular identifiers. TCRdb ran MiXCR on the PCR reads and lists one entry per CDR3 protein. The data hold 100,000 or so distinct CDR3 sequences, with about 25% observed a single time. The sample here was PBMCs, taken before TCRalphabeta/CD19-depleted stem cell transplant. The receptor set was obtained from a boy aged 2 to 10 with acute lymphoblastic leukemia, due to receive a stem cell transplant.

This clonotype was found a few times. The J gene is TRBJ2-7, the V gene TRBV29-1, with D unclear. Trimming pared 7 bases from V and 4 bases from J, leaving 11 bases between. The CDR3 length is 11 residues. Germline lookup yields CDR1 SQVTM and CDR2 ANQGSEA. In DNA form, the CDR3 reads TGCAGCGGCGCGACGGCTTACGAGCAGTACTTC. Protein: CSGATAYEQYF.

This clonotype was observed a few times. The rearrangement joins TRBV5-1 to TRBJ2-6; D remains unclear. This CDR3 has 16 amino acids. The germline CDR1 and CDR2 sequences are SGHRS and YFSETQ. V lost 4 bases to trimming and J lost 0 bases, with 11 bases between them. CDR3 protein: CASSPKQASGANVLTF. For the CDR3, the DNA is TGCGCCAGCAGCCCAAAGCAGGCCTCTGGGGCCAACGTCCTGACTTTC.

This chain uses TRBV28 with TRBJ2-5, with 7 bases identical to TRBD2. The V gene's germline CDR1 is MDHEN and CDR2 SYDVKM. With V trimmed by 6 bases and J by 4 bases, 14 bases remained unmatched. The CDR3 has 16 amino acids. The CDR3 spells CASSSSGASQGETQYF. The CDR3 DNA reads TGTGCCAGCAGCTCAAGCGGGGCCTCCCAGGGAGAGACCCAGTACTTC.

The genes are TRBV27 and TRBJ2-5; D is perhaps TRBD1 (6 bases). Trimming stripped 8 bases from V and 3 bases from J, with 19 bases between. Germline CDR1 reads MNHEY; CDR2 reads SMNVEV (reference sequence). The CDR3 has 15 amino acids. DNA for the CDR3: TGTGCCAGCGGGGGCCAGGGGAGTTTGGAAGAGACCCAGTACTTC. Encoded protein: CASGGQGSLEETQYF.

This clonotype was found a few times. The gene calls are TRBV24-1 and TRBJ2-2; 9 nucleotides agree with TRBD1. This CDR3 region has 16 residues. Germline lookup yields CDR1 KGHDR and CDR2 SFDVKD. V was clipped by 4 bases and J by 5 bases; unmatched bases: 7. CDR3 nucleotide sequence: TGTGCCACCAGTGACCCGGGACAGGGCCTGACCGGGGAGCTGTTTTTT. It encodes CATSDPGQGLTGELFF.